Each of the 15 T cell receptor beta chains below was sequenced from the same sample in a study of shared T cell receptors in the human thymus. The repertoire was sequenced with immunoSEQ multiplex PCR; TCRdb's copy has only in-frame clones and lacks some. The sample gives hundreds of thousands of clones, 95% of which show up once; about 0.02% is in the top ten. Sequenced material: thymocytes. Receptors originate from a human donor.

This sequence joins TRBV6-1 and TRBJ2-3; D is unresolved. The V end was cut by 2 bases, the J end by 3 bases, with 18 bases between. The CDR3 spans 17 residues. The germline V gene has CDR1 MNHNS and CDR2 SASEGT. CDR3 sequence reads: CASSELLQGLWTDTQYF. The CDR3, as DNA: TGTGCCAGCAGTGAACTCCTACAAGGATTATGGACAGATACGCAGTATTTT.

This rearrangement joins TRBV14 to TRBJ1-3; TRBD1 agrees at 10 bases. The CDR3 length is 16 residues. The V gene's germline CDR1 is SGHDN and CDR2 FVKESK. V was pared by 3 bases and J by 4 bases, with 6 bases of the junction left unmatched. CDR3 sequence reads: CASSHSGTGDGNTIYF. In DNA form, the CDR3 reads TGTGCCAGCAGCCACTCCGGGACAGGGGACGGAAACACCATATATTTT.

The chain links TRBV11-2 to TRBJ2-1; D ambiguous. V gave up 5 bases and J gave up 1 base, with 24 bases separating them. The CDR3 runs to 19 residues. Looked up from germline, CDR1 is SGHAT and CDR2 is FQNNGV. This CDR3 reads CASSAFPPRSALSYNEQFF. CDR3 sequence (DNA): TGTGCCAGCAGCGCGTTCCCTCCAAGGTCCGCGTTGTCCTACAATGAGCAGTTCTTC.

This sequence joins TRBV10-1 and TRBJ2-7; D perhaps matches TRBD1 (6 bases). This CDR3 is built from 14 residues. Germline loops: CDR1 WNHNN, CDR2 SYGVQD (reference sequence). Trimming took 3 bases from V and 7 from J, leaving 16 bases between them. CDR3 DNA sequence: TGCGCCAGCAGTGACCGGGACACCCGCTATGAGCAGTACTTC. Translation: CASSDRDTRYEQYF.

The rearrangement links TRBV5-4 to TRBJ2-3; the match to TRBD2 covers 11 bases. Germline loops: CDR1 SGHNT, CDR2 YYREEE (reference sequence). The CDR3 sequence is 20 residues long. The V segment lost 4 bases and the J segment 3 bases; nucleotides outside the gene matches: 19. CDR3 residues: CASSVKPGTSGLLRTDTQYF. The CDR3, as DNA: TGTGCCAGCAGCGTCAAACCCGGGACTAGCGGCCTCCTGAGGACAGATACGCAGTATTTT.

CDR3 residues: CASSDGFGAPNEQFF. DNA for the CDR3: TGTGCCAGCAGTGACGGTTTTGGGGCTCCCAATGAGCAGTTCTTC. This rearrangement joins TRBV6-4 to TRBJ2-1, with a tentative D call TRBD1 (5 bases). Per the germline V gene, CDR1 is MRHNA and CDR2 is SNTAGT. V was trimmed by 2 bases and J by 6 bases, leaving 14 bases between them. This CDR3 has 15 amino acids.

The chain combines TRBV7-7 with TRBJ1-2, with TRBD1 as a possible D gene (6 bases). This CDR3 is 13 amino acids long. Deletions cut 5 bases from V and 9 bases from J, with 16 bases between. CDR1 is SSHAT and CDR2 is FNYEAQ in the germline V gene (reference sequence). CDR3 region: CASSLAGQLRYTF. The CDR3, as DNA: TGTGCCAGCAGCCTCGCCGGACAGCTTCGCTACACCTTC.

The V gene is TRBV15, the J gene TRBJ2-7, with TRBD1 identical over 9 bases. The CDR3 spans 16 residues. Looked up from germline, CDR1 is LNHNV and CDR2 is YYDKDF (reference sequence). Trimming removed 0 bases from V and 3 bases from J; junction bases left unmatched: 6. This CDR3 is CATSRDGRDRVYEQYF. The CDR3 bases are TGTGCCACCAGCAGAGACGGCAGGGACAGGGTCTACGAGCAGTACTTC.

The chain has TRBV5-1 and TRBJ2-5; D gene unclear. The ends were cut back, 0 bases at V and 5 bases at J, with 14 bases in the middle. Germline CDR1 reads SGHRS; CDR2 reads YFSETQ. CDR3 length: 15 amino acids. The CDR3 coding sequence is TGCGCCAGCAGCTTGGCTTACGGCGGTGGGGAGACCCAGTACTTC. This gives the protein CASSLAYGGGETQYF.

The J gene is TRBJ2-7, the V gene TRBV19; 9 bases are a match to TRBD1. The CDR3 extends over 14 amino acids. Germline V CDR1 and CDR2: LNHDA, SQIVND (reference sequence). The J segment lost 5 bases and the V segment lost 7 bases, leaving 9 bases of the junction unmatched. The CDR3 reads CASKPGQGTHEQYF. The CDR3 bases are TGTGCCAGTAAACCGGGACAGGGTACCCACGAGCAGTACTTC.

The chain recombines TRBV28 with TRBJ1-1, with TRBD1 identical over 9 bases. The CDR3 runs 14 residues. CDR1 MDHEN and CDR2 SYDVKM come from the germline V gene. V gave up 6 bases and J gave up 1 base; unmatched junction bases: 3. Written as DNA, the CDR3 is TGTGCCAGCAGGGACAGGGGAGGGAACACTGAAGCTTTCTTT. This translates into CASRDRGGNTEAFF.

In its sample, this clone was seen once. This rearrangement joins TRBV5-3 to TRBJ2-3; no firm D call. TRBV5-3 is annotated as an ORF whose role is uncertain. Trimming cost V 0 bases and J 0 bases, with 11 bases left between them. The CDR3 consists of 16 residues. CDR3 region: CARSLGPPPSTDTQYF. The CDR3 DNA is TGTGCCAGAAGCTTGGGGCCTCCCCCAAGCACAGATACGCAGTATTTT.

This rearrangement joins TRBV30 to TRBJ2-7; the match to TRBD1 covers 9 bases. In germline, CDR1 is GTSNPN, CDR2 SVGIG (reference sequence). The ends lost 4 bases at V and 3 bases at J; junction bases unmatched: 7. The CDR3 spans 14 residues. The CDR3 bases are TGTGCCTGGACGCCGGGACAGGGCCTCTACGAGCAGTACTTC. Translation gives CAWTPGQGLYEQYF.

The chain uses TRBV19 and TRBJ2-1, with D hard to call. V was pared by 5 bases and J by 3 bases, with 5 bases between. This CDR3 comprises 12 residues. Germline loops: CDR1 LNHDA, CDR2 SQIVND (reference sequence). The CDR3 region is CASSSNYNEQFF. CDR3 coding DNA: TGTGCCAGTAGTTCGAACTACAATGAGCAGTTCTTC.

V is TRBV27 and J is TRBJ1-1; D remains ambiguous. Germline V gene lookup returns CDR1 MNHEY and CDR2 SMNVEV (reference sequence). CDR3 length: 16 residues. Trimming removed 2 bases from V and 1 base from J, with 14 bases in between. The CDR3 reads CASSLGMIRGNTEAFF. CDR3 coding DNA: TGTGCCAGCAGTTTAGGTATGATTCGGGGGAACACTGAAGCTTTCTTT.